The sequence of this T cell receptor (beta chain) was determined in a study of CD8+ T cells in alopecia areata. Whole-study findings and limits: For lesional scalp, especially alopecia totalis/universalis, clonality was higher than in normal scalp.

Sorted populations comprised CD4+ and CD8+ T cells obtained from PBMCs. This clone was detected only once. Antigen: not known. Sequencing used cDNA as its template, made by extracting RNA and reverse transcribing it. TCRdb's table, derived via immunoSEQ multiplex PCR, lists solely in-frame clones and lacks some. Here the sample spans around 160,000 clones, over 70% being singletons. V dropped 2 bases and J dropped 7 bases, with 3 bases sitting between them. This CDR3 is 11 amino acids long. Germline-derived CDR1 and CDR2 are WSHSY and SAAADI. The sequences come from CD8+ T cells sorted from blood, collected at week 0. The receptor comes from a human donor with alopecia areata. The chain joins TRBV10-2 to TRBJ2-1; no definite D call. CDR3 in DNA: TGCGCCAGCAGTGAGGTGAATGAGCAGTTCTTC. Translated, it gives CASSEVNEQFF.